The T cell receptor (beta chain) described here comes from a study of T cells after yellow fever vaccination. General study points: It was the secondary response that reached its peak faster, day 5 versus 15, but it was weaker.

This clonotype has only a few counts. The antigen remains undetermined. TCRdb processed the 5' RACE reads anew with MiXCR; each CDR3 protein has one entry. The sample yields some 420,000 distinct CDR3 sequences, approximately 18% seen once. Germline-derived CDR1 and CDR2 are DFQATT and SNEGSKA (reference sequence). CDR3 length: 15 amino acids. Trimming removed 3 bases from V and 1 base from J; junction bases left unmatched: 1. The sequencing used PBMCs, collected before the yellow fever booster vaccination. This receptor was identified in a man aged 18 to 29 who received the YFV17D yellow fever vaccine. The chain combines TRBV20-1 with TRBJ2-1; TRBD1 matches 12 bases. This CDR3 reads CSARGQGASYNEQFF. For the CDR3, the DNA is TGCAGTGCTAGGGGACAGGGGGCGTCCTACAATGAGCAGTTCTTC.